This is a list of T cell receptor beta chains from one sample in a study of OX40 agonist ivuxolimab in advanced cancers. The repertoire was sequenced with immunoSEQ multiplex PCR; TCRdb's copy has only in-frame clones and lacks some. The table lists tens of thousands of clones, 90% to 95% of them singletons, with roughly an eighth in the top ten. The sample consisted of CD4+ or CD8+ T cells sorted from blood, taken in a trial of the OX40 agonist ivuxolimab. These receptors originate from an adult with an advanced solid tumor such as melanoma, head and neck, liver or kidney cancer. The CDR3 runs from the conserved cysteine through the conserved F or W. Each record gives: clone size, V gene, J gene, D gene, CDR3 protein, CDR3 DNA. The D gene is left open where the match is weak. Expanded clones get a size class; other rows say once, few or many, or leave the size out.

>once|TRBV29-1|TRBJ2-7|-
CSVVGRGEYEQYF
TGCAGCGTTGTCGGCAGGGGAGAATACGAGCAGTACTTC
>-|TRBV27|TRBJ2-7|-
CASSLWQGSAEQYF
TGTGCCAGCAGTTTATGGCAGGGATCTGCCGAGCAGTACTTC
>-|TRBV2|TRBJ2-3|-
CASPRSREPIDTQYF
TGTGCCAGCCCCCGGTCCCGGGAGCCGATAGATACGCAGTATTTT
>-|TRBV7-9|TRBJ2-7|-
CASLLGAGIEQYF
TGTGCCAGCCTACTCGGGGCAGGGATCGAGCAGTACTTC
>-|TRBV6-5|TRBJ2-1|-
CASSSALASGYNEQFF
TGTGCCAGCAGTTCAGCCCTAGCCTCCGGATACAATGAGCAGTTCTTC
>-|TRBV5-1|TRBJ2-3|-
CASSPRDRLTDTQYF
TGCGCCAGCAGCCCCCGGGACCGACTCACAGATACGCAGTATTTT
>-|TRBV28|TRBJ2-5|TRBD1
CASSLVLQGVQETQYF
TGTGCCAGCAGTTTAGTCCTTCAGGGGGTCCAAGAGACCCAGTACTTC
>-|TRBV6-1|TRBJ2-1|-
CASSQGAYNEQFF
TGTGCCAGCTCCCAAGGAGCTTACAATGAGCAGTTCTTC
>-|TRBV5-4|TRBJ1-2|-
CASANLPGKTYGYTF
TGTGCCAGCGCCAATCTACCAGGAAAGACCTATGGCTACACCTTC
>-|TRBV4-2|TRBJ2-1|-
CASSQGNDHNEQFF
TGTGCCAGCAGCCAAGGGAATGATCACAATGAGCAGTTCTTC
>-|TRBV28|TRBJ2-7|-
CASSGGTRGRDSHEQYF
TGTGCCAGCAGTGGGGGGACGAGGGGGCGCGATAGCCACGAGCAGTACTTC
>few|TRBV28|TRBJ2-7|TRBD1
CASSYRGQYEQYF
TGTGCCAGCAGTTACAGGGGGCAGTACGAGCAGTACTTC
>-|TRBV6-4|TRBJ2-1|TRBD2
CASADSGYNLNEQFF
TGTGCCAGCGCAGATAGCGGGTATAACCTAAATGAGCAGTTCTTC
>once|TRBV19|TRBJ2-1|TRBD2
CASSAVAGNNEQFF
TGTGCCAGTAGTGCGGTAGCGGGCAACAATGAGCAGTTCTTC
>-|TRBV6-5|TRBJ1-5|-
CASSTVGGGQPQHF
TGTGCCAGCAGTACAGTGGGGGGCGGGCAGCCCCAGCATTTT
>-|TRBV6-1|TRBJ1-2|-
CASSEYLGGDYGYTF
TGTGCCAGCAGTGAATATTTGGGAGGGGACTATGGCTACACCTTC
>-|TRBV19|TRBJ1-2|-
CASSSGNYGYTF
TGTGCCAGTAGTAGTGGGAACTATGGCTACACCTTC
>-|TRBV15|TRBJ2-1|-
CATSRDLAGLVNEQFF
TGTGCCACCAGCAGAGATTTGGCAGGATTAGTAAATGAGCAGTTCTTC
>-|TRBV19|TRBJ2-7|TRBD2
CASSPSGTSGYEQYF
TGTGCCAGTAGTCCTTCCGGGACTAGCGGCTACGAGCAGTACTTC
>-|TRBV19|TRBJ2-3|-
CASSLPEETQYF
TGTGCCAGTAGTCTCCCTGAGGAGACGCAGTATTTT
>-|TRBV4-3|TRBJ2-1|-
CASSQGSPSVVEQFF
TGCGCCAGCAGCCAAGGGTCCCCTAGCGTGGTTGAGCAGTTCTTC
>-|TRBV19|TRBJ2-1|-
CASSIEGNNEQFF
TGTGCCAGTAGTATTGAGGGTAACAATGAGCAGTTCTTC
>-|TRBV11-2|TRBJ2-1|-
CASSLGGLYNEQFF
TGTGCCAGCAGCTTGGGGGGGCTCTACAATGAGCAGTTCTTC
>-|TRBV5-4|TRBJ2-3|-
CASSLGVGADTQYF
TGTGCCAGCAGCTTGGGGGTGGGGGCAGATACGCAGTATTTT
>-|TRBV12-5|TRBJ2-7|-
CASGLDDNLSYEQYF
TGTGCTAGTGGTTTGGACGACAACCTCTCCTACGAGCAGTACTTC
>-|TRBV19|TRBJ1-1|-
CASTPISYNTEAFF
TGTGCCAGTACCCCCATATCCTATAACACTGAAGCTTTCTTT
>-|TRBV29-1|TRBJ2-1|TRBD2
CSVRTSSYNEQFF
TGCAGCGTTCGGACTAGCTCCTACAATGAGCAGTTCTTC
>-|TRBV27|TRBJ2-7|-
CASSLGREWYEQYF
TGTGCCAGCAGTTTAGGCAGGGAGTGGTACGAGCAGTACTTC
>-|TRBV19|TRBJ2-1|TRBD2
CATKLAGVHNEQFF
TGTGCCACCAAACTAGCGGGTGTCCACAATGAGCAGTTCTTC
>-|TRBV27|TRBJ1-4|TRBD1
CASGSGTGGAFDEKLFF
TGTGCCAGCGGATCCGGGACAGGGGGCGCGTTTGATGAAAAACTGTTTTTT
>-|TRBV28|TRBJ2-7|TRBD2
CASTTSGARSYEQYF
TGTGCCAGCACCACTAGCGGGGCCCGCTCCTACGAGCAGTACTTC
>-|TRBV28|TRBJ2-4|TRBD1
CASSSLQGAAKNIQYF
TGTGCCAGCAGTTCCCTCCAGGGGGCGGCCAAAAACATTCAGTACTTC
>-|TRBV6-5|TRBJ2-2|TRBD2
CASSYSTSGRPGELFF
TGTGCCAGCAGTTACTCGACTAGCGGGAGGCCCGGGGAGCTGTTTTTT
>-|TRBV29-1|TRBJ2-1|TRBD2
CSVDSFGGVNNEQFF
TGCAGCGTTGACAGTTTCGGGGGGGTCAACAATGAGCAGTTCTTC
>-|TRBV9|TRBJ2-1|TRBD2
CASSPRTSGSRDEQFF
TGTGCCAGCAGCCCCCGGACTAGCGGGAGTCGTGATGAGCAGTTCTTC
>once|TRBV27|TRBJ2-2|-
CASSWGTNTGELFF
TGTGCCAGCAGTTGGGGAACGAACACCGGGGAGCTGTTTTTT
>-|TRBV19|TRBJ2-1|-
CASKDSLYNEQFF
TGTGCCAGTAAGGACAGTCTTTACAATGAGCAGTTCTTC
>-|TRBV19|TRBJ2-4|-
CASSPRGGLDIQYF
TGTGCCAGTAGTCCAAGGGGGGGACTGGACATTCAGTACTTC
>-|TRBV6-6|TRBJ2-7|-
CASSYSNRQYF
TGTGCCAGCAGTTACTCGAACCGACAGTACTTC
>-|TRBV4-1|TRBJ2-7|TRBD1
CASSHIGTGYEQYF
TGCGCCAGCAGCCATATTGGGACAGGCTACGAGCAGTACTTC
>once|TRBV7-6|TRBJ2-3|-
CASSPVGSLDADTQYF
TGTGCCAGCAGCCCCGTGGGGAGCCTAGACGCAGATACGCAGTATTTT
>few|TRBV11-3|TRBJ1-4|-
CASSRSNEKLFF
TGTGCCAGCAGCCGGAGTAATGAAAAACTGTTTTTT
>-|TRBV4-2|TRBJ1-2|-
CASSPSDGGGYGYTF
TGTGCCAGCAGCCCCTCGGACGGCGGTGGGTATGGCTACACCTTC
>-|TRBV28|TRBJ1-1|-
CASRVGKGTEAFF
TGTGCCAGCAGGGTGGGAAAGGGCACTGAAGCTTTCTTT
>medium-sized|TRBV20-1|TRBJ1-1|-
CSAREQGEAFF
TGCAGTGCTAGAGAGCAGGGGGAAGCTTTCTTT
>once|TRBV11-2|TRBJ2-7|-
CASSLVVQDYEQYF
TGTGCCAGCAGCTTAGTCGTACAGGACTACGAGCAGTACTTC
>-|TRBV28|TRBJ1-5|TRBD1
CASSPRQGVQPQHF
TGTGCCAGCAGTCCCCGACAGGGGGTCCAGCCCCAGCATTTT
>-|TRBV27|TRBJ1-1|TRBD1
CASKIRDRYTEAFF
TGTGCCAGCAAAATCCGGGACAGATACACTGAAGCTTTCTTT
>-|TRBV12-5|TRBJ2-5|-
CASGLATGPSSQYF
TGTGCTAGTGGTTTGGCAACCGGTCCCTCGTCCCAGTACTTC
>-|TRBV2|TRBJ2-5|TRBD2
CASGGVEDQETQYF
TGTGCCAGCGGGGGGGTTGAGGACCAAGAGACCCAGTACTTC